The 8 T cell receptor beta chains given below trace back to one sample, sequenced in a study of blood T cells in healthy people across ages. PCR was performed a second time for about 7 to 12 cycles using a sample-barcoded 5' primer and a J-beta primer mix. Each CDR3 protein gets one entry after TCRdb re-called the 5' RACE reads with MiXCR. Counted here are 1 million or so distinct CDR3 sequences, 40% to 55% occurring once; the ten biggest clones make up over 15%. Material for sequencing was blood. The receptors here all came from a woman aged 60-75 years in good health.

The CDR3 region has the DNA TGTGCCAGCAGCGTAACAGGGGGTCACCAAGAGACCCAGTACTTC. It codes for CASSVTGGHQETQYF. V and J are TRBV9 and TRBJ2-5; 8 positions match TRBD1. This CDR3 is built from 15 residues. Unmatched junction bases numbered 2, after V lost 1 base and J lost 0 bases. Germline V gene data show CDR1 as SGDLS and CDR2 as YYNGEE.

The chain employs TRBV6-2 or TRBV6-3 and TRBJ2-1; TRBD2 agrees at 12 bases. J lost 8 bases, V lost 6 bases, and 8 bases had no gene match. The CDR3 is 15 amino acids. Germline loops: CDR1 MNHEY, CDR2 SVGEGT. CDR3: CASRRTSGGLHEQFF. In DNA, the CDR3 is TGTGCCAGCAGACGAACTAGCGGGGGGCTCCATGAGCAGTTCTTC.

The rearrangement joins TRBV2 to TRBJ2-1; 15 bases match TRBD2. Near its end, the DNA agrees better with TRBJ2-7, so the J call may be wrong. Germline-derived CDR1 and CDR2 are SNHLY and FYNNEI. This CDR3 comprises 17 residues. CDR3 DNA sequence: TGTGCCAGCAACGGACTAGCGGGAGGGTCCTACTACAATGAGCAGTACTTC. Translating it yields CASNGLAGGSYYNEQYF.

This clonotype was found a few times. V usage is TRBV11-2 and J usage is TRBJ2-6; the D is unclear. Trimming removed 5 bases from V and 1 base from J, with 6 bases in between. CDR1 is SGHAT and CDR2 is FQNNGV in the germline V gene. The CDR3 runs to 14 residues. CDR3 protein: CASSGVSGANVLTF. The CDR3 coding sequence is TGTGCCAGCAGCGGGGTTTCTGGGGCCAACGTCCTGACTTTC. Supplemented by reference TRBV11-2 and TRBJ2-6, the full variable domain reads EAGVAQSPRYKIIEKRQSVAFWCNPISGHATLYWYQQILGQGPKLLIQFQNNGVVDDSQLPKDRFSAERLKGVDSTLKIQPAKLEDSAVYLCASSGVSGANVLTFGAGSRLTVL.

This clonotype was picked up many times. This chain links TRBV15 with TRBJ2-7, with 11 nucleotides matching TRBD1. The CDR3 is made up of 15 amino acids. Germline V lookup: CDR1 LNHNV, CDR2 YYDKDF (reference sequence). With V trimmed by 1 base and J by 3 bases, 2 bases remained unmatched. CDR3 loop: CATSRGGQGVYEQYF. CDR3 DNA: TGTGCCACCAGCAGAGGGGGACAGGGGGTCTACGAGCAGTACTTC. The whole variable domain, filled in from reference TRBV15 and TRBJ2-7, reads DAMVIQNPRYQVTQFGKPVTLSCSQTLNHNVMYWYQQKSSQAPKLLFHYYDKDFNNEADTPDNFQSRRPNTSFCFLDIRSPGLGDTAMYLCATSRGGQGVYEQYFGPGTRLTVT.

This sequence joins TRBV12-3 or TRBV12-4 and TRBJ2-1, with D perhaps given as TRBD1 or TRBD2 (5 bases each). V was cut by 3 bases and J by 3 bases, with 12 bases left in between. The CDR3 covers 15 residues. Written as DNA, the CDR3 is TGTGCCAGCAGTTTTGAGGCAGGGAGCTACAATGAGCAGTTCTTC. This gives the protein CASSFEAGSYNEQFF.

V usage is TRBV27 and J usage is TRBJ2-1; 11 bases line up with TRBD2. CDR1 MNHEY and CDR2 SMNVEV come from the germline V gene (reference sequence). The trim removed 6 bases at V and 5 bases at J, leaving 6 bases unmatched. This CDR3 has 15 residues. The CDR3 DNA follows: TGTGCCAGCAGCGGCGGACTAGCGGGTCACAATGAGCAGTTCTTC. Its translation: CASSGGLAGHNEQFF.

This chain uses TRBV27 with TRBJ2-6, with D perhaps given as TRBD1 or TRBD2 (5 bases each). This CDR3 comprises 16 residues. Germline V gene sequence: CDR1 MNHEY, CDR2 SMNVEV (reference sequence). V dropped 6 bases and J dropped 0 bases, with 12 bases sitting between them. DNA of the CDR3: TGTGCCAGCAGGTTCGGGGCGAACTCTGGGGCCAACGTCCTGACTTTC. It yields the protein CASRFGANSGANVLTF.